The rows below give T cell receptor beta chains drawn from one sample of a study of Tregs in tolerant kidney transplant recipients. Using immunoSEQ multiplex PCR, the repertoire was profiled, and TCRdb retains in-frame clones only, with some absent. The sample holds about 100,000 clones, around 89% seen once. This material consisted of CD4+ T cells from blood, taken before the transplant. The receptors originated from a human donor who received a combined kidney and bone marrow transplant. CDR3s include the opening cysteine and the closing phenylalanine or tryptophan. A D gene is named only where the DNA matches it firmly. Only part of the rows carry a size: once, few, many, or a class if the clone is expanded.

CASSITGVSSYNSPLHF,TGTGCCAGTAGTATTACGGGGGTGAGCTCCTATAATTCACCCCTCCACTTT,-,-,TRBJ1-6,TRBV19
CASTPPGGTYGYTF,TGTGCCAGCACCCCTCCAGGGGGCACCTATGGCTACACCTTC,TRBD1,-,TRBJ1-2,TRBV5-4
CAWTGKFLKETQYF,TGTGCCTGGACAGGGAAGTTTTTGAAAGAGACCCAGTACTTC,-,-,TRBJ2-5,TRBV30
CASSRGLSTDTQYF,TGTGCCAGCAGTAGGGGCCTTAGCACAGATACGCAGTATTTT,-,-,TRBJ2-3,TRBV2
CASSLSGTGWREQYF,TGTGCCAGCAGCTTATCCGGGACAGGGTGGCGCGAGCAGTACTTC,TRBD1,once,TRBJ2-7,TRBV7-9
CAISEQTNYGYTF,TGTGCCATCAGTGAACAGACTAACTATGGCTACACCTTC,-,-,TRBJ1-2,TRBV10-3
CASSHIASEAFF,TGCGCCAGCAGCCATATTGCCAGTGAAGCTTTCTTT,-,-,TRBJ1-1,TRBV4-1
CASSCRWACRYEQYF,TGTGCCAGCAGCTGTCGGTGGGCCTGCAGATACGAGCAGTACTTC,-,-,TRBJ2-7,TRBV7-6
CASSSGLAGGGGRTDTQYF,TGTGCCAGCAGCTCCGGACTAGCGGGGGGCGGGGGGCGCACAGATACGCAGTATTTT,TRBD2,-,TRBJ2-3,TRBV11-3
CASSQTGPYEQYF,TGTGCCAGCAGTCAGACAGGTCCCTACGAGCAGTACTTC,-,-,TRBJ2-7,TRBV6-5
CASSVEGGTGREQYF,TGTGCCAGCAGCGTAGAAGGTGGGACAGGGAGGGAGCAGTACTTC,TRBD1,-,TRBJ2-7,TRBV9
CATTREGHEQFF,TGTGCCACCACCCGGGAGGGGCATGAGCAGTTCTTC,TRBD2,-,TRBJ2-1,TRBV15
CASSPTGTGGYNEQFF,TGCGCCAGCAGTCCAACCGGGACAGGGGGTTACAATGAGCAGTTCTTC,TRBD1,-,TRBJ2-1,TRBV4-1
CASSLSGQGNSPLHF,TGTGCCAGCAGCTTGTCGGGACAGGGGAATTCACCCCTCCACTTT,TRBD1,-,TRBJ1-6,TRBV5-5
CASSPRISGRLNNEQFF,TGTGCCAGCAGCCCCCGGATTAGCGGGAGGTTAAACAATGAGCAGTTCTTC,TRBD2,-,TRBJ2-1,TRBV11-2
CASRTSSKLFGYTF,TGTGCCAGCAGGACCAGCTCAAAACTATTTGGCTACACCTTC,-,-,TRBJ1-2,TRBV28
CASSLLPGSNTGELFF,TGCGCCAGCAGCTTGTTGCCAGGTTCTAACACCGGGGAGCTGTTTTTT,-,few,TRBJ2-2,TRBV5-1
CASSPDRGGNQPQHF,TGTGCCAGCTCACCTGACCGGGGGGGCAATCAGCCCCAGCATTTT,-,-,TRBJ1-5,TRBV18
CASSVTGAPDTQYF,TGTGCCAGCAGCGTTACAGGGGCCCCAGATACGCAGTATTTT,TRBD1,-,TRBJ2-3,TRBV5-4
CASRAAGGNEQFF,TGCGCCAGCAGAGCGGCGGGAGGGAATGAGCAGTTCTTC,TRBD2,-,TRBJ2-1,TRBV10-2
CASSRGQGPTYGYTF,TGTGCCAGCAGCCGAGGGCAGGGGCCTACCTATGGCTACACCTTC,-,-,TRBJ1-2,TRBV5-4
CASSQDRGPNEQYF,TGCGCCAGCAGCCAAGACAGGGGGCCCAACGAGCAGTACTTC,TRBD1,-,TRBJ2-7,TRBV4-1
CASSVGTGGWQPQHF,TGTGCCAGCAGCGTAGGGACAGGGGGGTGGCAGCCCCAGCATTTT,TRBD1,-,TRBJ1-5,TRBV9
CASSPRGLDQPQHF,TGTGCCAGCAGCCCCAGGGGGCTGGATCAGCCCCAGCATTTT,TRBD1,-,TRBJ1-5,TRBV6-1
CASTQQGLYEQYF,TGTGCCAGCACCCAACAGGGGCTCTACGAGCAGTACTTC,TRBD1,-,TRBJ2-7,TRBV6-5
CASSLTPHYGYTF,TGTGCCAGCAGCTTAACACCACACTATGGCTACACCTTC,-,-,TRBJ1-2,TRBV7-9
CASSAGVVQGGEKLFF,TGTGCCAGCAGCGCCGGAGTGGTGCAGGGTGGGGAAAAACTGTTTTTT,-,-,TRBJ1-4,TRBV9
CASTGQGATNYGYTF,TGTGCCAGCACCGGACAGGGGGCGACTAACTATGGCTACACCTTC,TRBD1,-,TRBJ1-2,TRBV27
CASTQDRGNQPQHF,TGTGCCAGCACCCAGGACAGGGGCAATCAGCCCCAGCATTTT,TRBD1,few,TRBJ1-5,TRBV2